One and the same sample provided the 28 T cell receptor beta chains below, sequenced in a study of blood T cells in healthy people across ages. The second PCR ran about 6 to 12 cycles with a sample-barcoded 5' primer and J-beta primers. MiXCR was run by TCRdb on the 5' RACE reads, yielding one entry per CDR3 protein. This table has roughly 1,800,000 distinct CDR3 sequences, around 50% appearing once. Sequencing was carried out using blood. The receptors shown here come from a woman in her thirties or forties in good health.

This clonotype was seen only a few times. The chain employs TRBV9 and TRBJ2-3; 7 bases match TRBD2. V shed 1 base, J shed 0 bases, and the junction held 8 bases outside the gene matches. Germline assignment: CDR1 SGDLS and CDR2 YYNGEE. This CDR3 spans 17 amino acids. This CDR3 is CASSVLPAGESTDTQYF. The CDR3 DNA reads TGTGCCAGCAGCGTACTCCCTGCGGGGGAGAGCACAGATACGCAGTATTTT.

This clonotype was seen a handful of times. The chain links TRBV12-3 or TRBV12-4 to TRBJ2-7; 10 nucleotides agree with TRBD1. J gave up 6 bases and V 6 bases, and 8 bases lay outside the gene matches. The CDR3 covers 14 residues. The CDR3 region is CASSVRDRGSEQYF. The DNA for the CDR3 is TGTGCCAGCAGCGTCCGGGACAGGGGCAGCGAGCAGTACTTC.

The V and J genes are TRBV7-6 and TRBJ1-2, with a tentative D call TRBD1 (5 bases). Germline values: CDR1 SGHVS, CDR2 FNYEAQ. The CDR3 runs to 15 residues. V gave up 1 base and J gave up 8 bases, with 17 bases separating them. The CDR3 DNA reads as TGTGCCAGCAGCTTAGACGGAGGGGAAGAGGAAGGCTACACCTTC. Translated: CASSLDGGEEEGYTF.

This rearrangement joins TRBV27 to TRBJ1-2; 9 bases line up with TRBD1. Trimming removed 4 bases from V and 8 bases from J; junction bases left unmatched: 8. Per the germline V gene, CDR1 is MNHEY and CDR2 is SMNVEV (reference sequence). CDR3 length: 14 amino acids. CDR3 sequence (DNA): TGTGCCAGCAGTTCGACAGGGGGGATGGTGGGCTACACCTTC. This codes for CASSSTGGMVGYTF.

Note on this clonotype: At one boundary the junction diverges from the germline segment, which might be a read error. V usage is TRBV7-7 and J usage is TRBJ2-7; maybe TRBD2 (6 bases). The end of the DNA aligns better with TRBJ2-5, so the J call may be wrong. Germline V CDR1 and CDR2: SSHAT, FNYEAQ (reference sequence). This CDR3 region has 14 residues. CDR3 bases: TGTGCTAGCAGTGCTACTAGCATGGGGGAGACCCAGTACTTC. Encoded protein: CASSATSMGETQYF.

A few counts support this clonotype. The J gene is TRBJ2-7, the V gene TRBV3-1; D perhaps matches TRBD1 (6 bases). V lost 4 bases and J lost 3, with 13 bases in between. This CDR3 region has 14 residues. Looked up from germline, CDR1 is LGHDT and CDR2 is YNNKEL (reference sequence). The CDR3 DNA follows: TGTGCCAGCAGCCTCCGGGACACGTTCTACGAGCAGTACTTC. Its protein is CASSLRDTFYEQYF.

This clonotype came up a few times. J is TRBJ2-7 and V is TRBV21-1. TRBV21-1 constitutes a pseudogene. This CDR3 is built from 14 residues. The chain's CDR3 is CASSKTGNPYEQYF. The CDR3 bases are TGTGCCAGCAGCAAAACAGGGAACCCCTACGAGCAGTACTTC.

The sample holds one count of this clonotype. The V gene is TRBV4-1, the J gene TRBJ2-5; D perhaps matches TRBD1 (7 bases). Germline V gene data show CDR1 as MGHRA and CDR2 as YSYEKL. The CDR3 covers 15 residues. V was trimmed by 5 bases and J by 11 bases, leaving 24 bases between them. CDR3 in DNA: TGCGCCAGCAGCGCGCGGGACAGCCTCTACAATGAGCAGTACTTC. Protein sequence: CASSARDSLYNEQYF.

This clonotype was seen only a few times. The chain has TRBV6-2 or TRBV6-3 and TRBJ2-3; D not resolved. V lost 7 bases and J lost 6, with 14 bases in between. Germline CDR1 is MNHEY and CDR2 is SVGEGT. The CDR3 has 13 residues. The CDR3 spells CASIRGPKDTQYF. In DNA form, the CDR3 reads TGTGCCAGCATCCGAGGACCGAAGGATACGCAGTATTTT.

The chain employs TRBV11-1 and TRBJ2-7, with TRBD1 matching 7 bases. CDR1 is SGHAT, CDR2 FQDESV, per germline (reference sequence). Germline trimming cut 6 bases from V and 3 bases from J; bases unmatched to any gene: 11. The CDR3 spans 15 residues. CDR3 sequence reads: CASRRAGTASYEQYF. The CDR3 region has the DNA TGTGCCAGCAGACGCGCCGGGACAGCTAGCTACGAGCAGTACTTC. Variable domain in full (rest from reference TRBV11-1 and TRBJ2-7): EAEVAQSPRYKITEKSQAVAFWCDPISGHATLYWYRQILGQGPELLVQFQDESVVDDSQLPKDRFSAERLKGVDSTLKIQPAELGDSAMYLCASRRAGTASYEQYFGPGTRLTVT.

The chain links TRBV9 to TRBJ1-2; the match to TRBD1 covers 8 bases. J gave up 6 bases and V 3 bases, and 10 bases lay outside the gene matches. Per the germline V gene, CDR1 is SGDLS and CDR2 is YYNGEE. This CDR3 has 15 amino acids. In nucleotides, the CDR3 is TGTGCCAGCAGCGCCATAGGGGGACAGGTCGATGGCTACACCTTC. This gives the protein CASSAIGGQVDGYTF.

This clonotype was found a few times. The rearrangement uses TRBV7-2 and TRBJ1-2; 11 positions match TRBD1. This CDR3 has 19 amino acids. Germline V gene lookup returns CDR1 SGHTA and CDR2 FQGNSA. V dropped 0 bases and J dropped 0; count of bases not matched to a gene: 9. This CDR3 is CASSLAGGTGGLANYGYTF. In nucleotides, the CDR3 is TGTGCCAGCAGCTTAGCGGGGGGGACAGGGGGATTGGCTAACTATGGCTACACCTTC. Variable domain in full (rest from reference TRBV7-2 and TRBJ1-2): GAGVSQSPSNKVTEKGKDVELRCDPISGHTALYWYRQSLGQGLEFLIYFQGNSAPDKSGLPSDRFSAERTGGSVSTLTIQRTQQEDSAVYLCASSLAGGTGGLANYGYTFGSGTRLTVV.

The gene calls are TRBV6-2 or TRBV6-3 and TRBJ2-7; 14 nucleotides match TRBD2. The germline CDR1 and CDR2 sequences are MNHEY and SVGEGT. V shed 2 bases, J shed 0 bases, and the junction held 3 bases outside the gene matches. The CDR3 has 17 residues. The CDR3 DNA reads TGTGCCAGCAGTTACCTTGGGACTAGCGGGAGCTCCTACGAGCAGTACTTC. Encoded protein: CASSYLGTSGSSYEQYF.

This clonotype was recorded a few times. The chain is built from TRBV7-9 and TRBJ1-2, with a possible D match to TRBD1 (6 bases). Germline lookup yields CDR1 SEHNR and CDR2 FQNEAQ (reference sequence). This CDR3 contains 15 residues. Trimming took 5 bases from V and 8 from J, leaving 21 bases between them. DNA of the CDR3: TGTGCCAGCAGCCGCGATGTCGAGGGGGGTAGCGGCTACACCTTC. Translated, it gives CASSRDVEGGSGYTF.

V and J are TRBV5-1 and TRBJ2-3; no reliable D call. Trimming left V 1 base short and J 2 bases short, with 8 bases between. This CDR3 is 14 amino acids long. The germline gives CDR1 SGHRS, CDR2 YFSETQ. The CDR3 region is CASSLYRPTDTQYF. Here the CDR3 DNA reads TGCGCCAGCAGCTTGTATCGCCCCACAGATACGCAGTATTTT.

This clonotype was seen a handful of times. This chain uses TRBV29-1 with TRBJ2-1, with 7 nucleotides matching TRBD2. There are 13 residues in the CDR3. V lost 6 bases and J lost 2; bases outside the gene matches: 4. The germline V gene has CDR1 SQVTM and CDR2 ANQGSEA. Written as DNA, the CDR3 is TGCAGCGTATGGGGGGGAACCTACAATGAGCAGTTCTTC. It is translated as CSVWGGTYNEQFF.

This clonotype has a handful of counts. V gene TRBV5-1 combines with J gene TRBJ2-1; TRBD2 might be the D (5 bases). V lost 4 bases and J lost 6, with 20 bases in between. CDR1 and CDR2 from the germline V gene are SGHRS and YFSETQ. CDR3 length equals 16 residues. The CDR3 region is CASSAADNFGGNEQFF. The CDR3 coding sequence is TGCGCCAGCAGCGCCGCAGACAACTTCGGAGGCAATGAGCAGTTCTTC.

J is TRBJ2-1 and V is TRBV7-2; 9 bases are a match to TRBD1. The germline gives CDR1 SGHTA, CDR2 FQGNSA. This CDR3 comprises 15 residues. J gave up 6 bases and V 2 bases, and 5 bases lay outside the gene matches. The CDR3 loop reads CASSLTRDRVNEQFF. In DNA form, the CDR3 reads TGTGCCAGCAGCTTAACTCGGGACAGGGTCAATGAGCAGTTCTTC.

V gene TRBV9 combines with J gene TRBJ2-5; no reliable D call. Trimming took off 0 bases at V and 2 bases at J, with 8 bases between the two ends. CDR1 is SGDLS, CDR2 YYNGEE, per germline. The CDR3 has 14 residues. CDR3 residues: CASSVAFGQETQYF. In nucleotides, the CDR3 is TGTGCCAGCAGCGTAGCTTTTGGTCAAGAGACCCAGTACTTC.

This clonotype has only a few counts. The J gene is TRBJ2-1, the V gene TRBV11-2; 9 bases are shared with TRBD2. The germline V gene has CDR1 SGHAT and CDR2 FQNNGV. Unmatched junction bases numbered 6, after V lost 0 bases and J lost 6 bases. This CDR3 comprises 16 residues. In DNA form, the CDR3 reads TGTGCCAGCAGCTTAGATCTGCTAGCGGGGTTCAATGAGCAGTTCTTC. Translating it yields CASSLDLLAGFNEQFF.

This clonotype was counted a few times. CDR3 coding DNA: TGTGCCAGCAGCAAGGACAGCTTTGAGACCCAGTACTTC. Residues: CASSKDSFETQYF. The gene calls are TRBV6-5 and TRBJ2-5, with a tentative D call TRBD1 (6 bases). The CDR3 spans 13 residues. Per germline, CDR1 MNHEY and CDR2 SVGAGI. V gave up 6 bases and J gave up 5 bases, with 13 bases separating them.

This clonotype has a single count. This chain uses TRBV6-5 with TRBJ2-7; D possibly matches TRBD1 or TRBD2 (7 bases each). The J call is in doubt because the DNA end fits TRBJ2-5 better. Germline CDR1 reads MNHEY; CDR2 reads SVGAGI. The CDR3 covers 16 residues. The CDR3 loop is CASSYPRGGPVETQYF. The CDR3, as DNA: TGTGCCAGCAGTTACCCCAGGGGGGGTCCCGTAGAGACCCAGTACTTC.

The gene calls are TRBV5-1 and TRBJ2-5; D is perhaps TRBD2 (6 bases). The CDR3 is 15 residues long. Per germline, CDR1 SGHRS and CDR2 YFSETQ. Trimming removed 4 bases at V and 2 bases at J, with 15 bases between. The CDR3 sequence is CASSHYSGPQETQYF. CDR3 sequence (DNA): TGCGCCAGCAGCCATTATAGCGGTCCTCAAGAGACCCAGTACTTC.

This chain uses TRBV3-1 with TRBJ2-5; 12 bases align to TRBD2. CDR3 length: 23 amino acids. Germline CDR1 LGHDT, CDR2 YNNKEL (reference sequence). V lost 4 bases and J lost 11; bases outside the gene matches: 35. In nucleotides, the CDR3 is TGTGCCAGCAGCCGCCGACTAGCGGGGGTCCCACGGGACGGACCCGGTAGGGGCAATGAGCAGTACTTC. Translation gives CASSRRLAGVPRDGPGRGNEQYF.

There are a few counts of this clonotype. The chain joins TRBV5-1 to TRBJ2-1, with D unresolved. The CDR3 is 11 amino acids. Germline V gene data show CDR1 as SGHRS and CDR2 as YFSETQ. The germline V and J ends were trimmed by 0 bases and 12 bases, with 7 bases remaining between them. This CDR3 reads CASSLGDWQFF. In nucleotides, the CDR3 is TGCGCCAGCAGCTTGGGGGATTGGCAGTTCTTC.

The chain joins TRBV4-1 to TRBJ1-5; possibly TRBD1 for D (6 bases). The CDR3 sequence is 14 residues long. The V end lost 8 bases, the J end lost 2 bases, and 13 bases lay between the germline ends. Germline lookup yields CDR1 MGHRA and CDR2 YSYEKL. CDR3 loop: CASGEAGGNQPQHF. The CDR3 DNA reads TGCGCCAGCGGAGAGGCAGGGGGCAATCAGCCCCAGCATTTT.

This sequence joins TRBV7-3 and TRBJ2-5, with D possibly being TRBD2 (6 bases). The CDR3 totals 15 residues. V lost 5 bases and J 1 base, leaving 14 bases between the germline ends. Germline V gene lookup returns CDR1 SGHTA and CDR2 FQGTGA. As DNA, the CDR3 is TGTGCCAGCAGCCCTCGGCGGGGACCCCAAGAGACCCAGTACTTC. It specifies CASSPRRGPQETQYF.

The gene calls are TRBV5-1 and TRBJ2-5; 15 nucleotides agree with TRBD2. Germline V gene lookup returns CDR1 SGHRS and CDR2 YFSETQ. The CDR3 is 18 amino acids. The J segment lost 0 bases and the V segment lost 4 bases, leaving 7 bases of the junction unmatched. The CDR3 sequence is CASSRGLAGGSYQETQYF. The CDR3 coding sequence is TGCGCCAGCAGCCGGGGACTAGCGGGGGGATCGTACCAAGAGACCCAGTACTTC.